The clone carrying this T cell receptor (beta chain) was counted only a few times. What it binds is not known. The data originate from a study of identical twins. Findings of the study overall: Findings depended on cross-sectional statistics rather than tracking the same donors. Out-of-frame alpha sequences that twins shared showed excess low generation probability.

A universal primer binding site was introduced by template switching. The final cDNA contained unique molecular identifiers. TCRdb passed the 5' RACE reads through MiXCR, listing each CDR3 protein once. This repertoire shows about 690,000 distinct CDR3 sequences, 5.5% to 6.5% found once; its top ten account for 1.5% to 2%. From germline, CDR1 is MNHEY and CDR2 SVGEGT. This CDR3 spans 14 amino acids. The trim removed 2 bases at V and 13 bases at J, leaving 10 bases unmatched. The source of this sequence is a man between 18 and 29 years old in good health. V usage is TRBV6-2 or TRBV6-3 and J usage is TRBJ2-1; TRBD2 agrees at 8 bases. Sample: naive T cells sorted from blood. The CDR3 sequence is CASSYRRTSQFQFF. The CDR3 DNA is TGTGCCAGCAGTTACCGACGGACTAGCCAATTTCAGTTCTTC.